The T cell receptor (beta chain) described here comes from a study of blood T cell repertoires in COVID-19. Donors in Cohort 3 who had recovered were those with two negative PCRs, healthcare professional clearance, or resolution of their symptoms. In the authors' methods: Reference gene primer amplification yielded estimated nucleated cell counts. Generated by immunoSEQ multiplex PCR, the TCRdb table keeps only in-frame clones and is missing some. The V and J calls and clone size come from that table; D and trimming were worked out from the DNA. In the table there are about 140,000 clones, around 82% of which are singletons. CDR3 length: 12 amino acids. Per the germline V gene, CDR1 is SEHNR and CDR2 is FQNEAQ (reference sequence). The V end lost 6 bases, the J end lost 7 bases, and 10 bases lay between the germline ends.

The specimen was PBMCs or T cells enriched from blood (not recorded which). The chain has TRBV7-9 and TRBJ1-5; no clear D. This TCR came from a woman in her 50s who had recovered from COVID-19. The CDR3 spells CASRGAGQPQHF. DNA for the CDR3: TGTGCCAGCAGGGGAGCTGGACAGCCCCAGCATTTT.